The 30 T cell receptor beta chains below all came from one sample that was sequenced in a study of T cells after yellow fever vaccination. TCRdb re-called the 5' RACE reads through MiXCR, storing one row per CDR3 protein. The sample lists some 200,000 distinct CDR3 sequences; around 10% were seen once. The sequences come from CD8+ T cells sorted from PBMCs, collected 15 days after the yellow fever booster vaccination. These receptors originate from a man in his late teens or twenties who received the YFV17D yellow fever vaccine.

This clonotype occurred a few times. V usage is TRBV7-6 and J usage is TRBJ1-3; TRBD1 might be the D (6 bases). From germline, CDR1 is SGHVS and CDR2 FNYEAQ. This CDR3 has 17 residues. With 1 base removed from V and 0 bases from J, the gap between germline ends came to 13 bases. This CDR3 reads CASSLGLRGGSGNTIYF. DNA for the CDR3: TGTGCCAGCAGCTTAGGTTTAAGGGGGGGCTCTGGAAACACCATATATTTT.

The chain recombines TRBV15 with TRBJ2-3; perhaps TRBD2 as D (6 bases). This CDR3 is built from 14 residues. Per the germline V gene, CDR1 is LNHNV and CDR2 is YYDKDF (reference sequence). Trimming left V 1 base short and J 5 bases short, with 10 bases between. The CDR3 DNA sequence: TGTGCCACCAGCAGAGGGGGGGAGATAGATACGCAGTATTTT. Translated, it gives CATSRGGEIDTQYF.

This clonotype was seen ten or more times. The CDR3 is CASTDIPFGGVGTDTQYF. The CDR3 DNA reads as TGTGCCAGCACCGACATCCCTTTTGGGGGGGTCGGGACAGATACGCAGTATTTT. The chain employs TRBV12-3 or TRBV12-4 and TRBJ2-3; 7 bases align to TRBD2. The junction had 19 bases not matched to a gene; V was cut back by 7 bases and J by 3 bases. The length of the CDR3 is 18 residues.

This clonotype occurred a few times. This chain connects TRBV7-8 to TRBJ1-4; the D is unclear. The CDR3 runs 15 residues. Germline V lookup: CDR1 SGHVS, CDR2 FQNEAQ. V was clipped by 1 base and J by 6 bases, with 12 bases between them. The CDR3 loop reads CASSLGGRPHEKLFF. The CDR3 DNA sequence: TGTGCCAGCAGCTTAGGGGGTCGACCTCATGAAAAACTGTTTTTT.

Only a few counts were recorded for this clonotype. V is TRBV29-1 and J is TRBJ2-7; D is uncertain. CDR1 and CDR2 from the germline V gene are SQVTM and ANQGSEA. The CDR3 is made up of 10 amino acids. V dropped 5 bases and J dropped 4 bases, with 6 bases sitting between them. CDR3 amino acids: CSVLQYEQYF. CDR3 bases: TGCAGCGTTCTACAGTACGAGCAGTACTTC.

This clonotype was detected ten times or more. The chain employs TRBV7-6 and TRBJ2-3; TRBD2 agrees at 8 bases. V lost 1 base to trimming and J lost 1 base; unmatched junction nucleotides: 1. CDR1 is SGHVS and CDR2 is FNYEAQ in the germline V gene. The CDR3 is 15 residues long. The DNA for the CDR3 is TGTGCCAGCAGCTTAGAAGCGGGGGGCACAGATACGCAGTATTTT. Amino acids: CASSLEAGGTDTQYF.

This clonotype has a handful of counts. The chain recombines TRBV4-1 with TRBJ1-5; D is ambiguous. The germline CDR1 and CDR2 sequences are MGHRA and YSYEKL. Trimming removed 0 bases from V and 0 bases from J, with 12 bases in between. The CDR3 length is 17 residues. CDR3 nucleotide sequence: TGCGCCAGCAGCCAAGATCGGGCTGAGTATAGCAATCAGCCCCAGCATTTT. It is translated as CASSQDRAEYSNQPQHF.

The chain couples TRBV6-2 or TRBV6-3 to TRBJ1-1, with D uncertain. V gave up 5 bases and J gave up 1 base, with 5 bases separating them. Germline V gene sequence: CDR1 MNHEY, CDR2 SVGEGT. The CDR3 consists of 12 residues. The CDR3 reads CASSMRNTEAFF. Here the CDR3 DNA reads TGTGCCAGCAGTATGCGGAACACTGAAGCTTTCTTT.

As DNA, the CDR3 is TGTGCCAGCAGTTACTTTCCGGGGGGGGACTATGGCTACACCTTC. Translating it yields CASSYFPGGDYGYTF. This rearrangement joins TRBV6-5 to TRBJ1-2, with D perhaps matching TRBD1 (5 bases). V was cut by 1 base and J by 3 bases, with 12 bases left in between. The CDR3 totals 15 residues. Germline loops: CDR1 MNHEY, CDR2 SVGAGI.

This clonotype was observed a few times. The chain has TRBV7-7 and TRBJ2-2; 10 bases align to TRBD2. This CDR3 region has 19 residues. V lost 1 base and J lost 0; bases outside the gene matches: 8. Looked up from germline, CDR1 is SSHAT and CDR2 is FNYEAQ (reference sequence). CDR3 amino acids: CASSLDRLAGLANTGELFF. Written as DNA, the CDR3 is TGTGCCAGCAGCTTAGATCGACTAGCGGGCCTCGCGAACACCGGGGAGCTGTTTTTT.

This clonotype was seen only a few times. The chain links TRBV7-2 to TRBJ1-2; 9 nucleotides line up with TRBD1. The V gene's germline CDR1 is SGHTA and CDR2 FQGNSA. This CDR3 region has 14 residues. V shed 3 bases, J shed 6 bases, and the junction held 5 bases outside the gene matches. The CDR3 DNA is TGTGCCAGCAGCTTCCCCGGGACAGGGAATGGCTACACCTTC. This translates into CASSFPGTGNGYTF.

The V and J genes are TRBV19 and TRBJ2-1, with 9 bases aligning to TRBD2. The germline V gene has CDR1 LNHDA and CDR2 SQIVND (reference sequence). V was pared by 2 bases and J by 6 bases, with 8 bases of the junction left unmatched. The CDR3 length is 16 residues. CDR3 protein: CASSISSGGIPNEQFF. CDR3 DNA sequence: TGTGCCAGTAGTATATCCAGCGGGGGGATCCCCAATGAGCAGTTCTTC.

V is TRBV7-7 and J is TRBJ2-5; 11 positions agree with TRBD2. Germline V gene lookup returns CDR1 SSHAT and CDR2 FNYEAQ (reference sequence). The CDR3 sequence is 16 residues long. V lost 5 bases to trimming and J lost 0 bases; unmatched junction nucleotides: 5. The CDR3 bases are TGTGCCAGCAGCCCGACTAGCGGGGAGTACCAAGAGACCCAGTACTTC. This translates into CASSPTSGEYQETQYF.

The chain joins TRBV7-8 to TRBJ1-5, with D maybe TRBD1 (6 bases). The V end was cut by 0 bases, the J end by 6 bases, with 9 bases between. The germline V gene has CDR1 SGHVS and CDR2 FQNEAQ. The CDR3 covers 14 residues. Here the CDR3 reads CASSLAGTTQPQHF. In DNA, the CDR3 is TGTGCCAGCAGCTTAGCGGGGACAACTCAGCCCCAGCATTTT.

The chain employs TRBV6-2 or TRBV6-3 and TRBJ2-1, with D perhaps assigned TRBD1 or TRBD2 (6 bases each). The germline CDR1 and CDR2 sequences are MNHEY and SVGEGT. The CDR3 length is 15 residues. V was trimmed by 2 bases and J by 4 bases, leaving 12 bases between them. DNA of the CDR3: TGTGCCAGCAGTTACGGGGGGCGCTTGTACAATGAGCAGTTCTTC. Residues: CASSYGGRLYNEQFF.

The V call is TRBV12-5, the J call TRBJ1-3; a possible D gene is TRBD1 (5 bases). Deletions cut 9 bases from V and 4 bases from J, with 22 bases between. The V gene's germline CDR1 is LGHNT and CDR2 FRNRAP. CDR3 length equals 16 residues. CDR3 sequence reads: CARGRGRPGFGNTIYF. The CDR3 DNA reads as TGTGCTAGGGGGAGGGGCAGGCCGGGGTTCGGAAACACCATATATTTT.

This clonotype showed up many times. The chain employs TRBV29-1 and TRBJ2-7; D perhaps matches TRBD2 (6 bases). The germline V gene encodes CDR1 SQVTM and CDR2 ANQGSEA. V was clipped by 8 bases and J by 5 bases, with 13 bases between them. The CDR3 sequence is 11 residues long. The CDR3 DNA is TGCAGCTGCGGGGACGGCGACGAGCAGTACTTC. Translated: CSCGDGDEQYF.

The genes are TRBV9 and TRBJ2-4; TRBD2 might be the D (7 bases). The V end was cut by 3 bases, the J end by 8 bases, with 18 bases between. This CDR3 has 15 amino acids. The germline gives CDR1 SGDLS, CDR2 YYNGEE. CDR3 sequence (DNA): TGTGCCAGCAGCGACGAGGGGGGGGGCGTAGACATTCAGTACTTC. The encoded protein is CASSDEGGGVDIQYF.

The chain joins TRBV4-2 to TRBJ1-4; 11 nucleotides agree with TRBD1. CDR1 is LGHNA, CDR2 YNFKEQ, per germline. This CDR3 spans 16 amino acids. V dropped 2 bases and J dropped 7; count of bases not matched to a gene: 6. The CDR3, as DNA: TGTGCCAGCAGCCAATCCCCCGGGACAGGGGGTGAAAAACTGTTTTTT. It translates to CASSQSPGTGGEKLFF.

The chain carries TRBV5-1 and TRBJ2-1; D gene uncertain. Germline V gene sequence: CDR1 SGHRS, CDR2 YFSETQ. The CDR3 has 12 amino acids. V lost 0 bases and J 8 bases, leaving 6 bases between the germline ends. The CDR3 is CASSLAGYEQFF. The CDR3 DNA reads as TGCGCCAGCAGCTTGGCCGGGTATGAGCAGTTCTTC.

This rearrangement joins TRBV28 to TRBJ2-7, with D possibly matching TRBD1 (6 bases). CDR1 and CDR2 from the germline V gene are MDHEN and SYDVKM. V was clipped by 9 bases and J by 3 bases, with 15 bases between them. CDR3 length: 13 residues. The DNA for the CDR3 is TGTGCCAGTCGACGGACAGTGGACTACGAGCAGTACGTC. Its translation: CASRRTVDYEQYV.

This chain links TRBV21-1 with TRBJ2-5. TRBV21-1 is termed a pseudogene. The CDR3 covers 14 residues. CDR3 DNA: TGTGCCAGCAGCATCCGGACCGTCCGAGAGACCCAGTACTTC. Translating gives CASSIRTVRETQYF.

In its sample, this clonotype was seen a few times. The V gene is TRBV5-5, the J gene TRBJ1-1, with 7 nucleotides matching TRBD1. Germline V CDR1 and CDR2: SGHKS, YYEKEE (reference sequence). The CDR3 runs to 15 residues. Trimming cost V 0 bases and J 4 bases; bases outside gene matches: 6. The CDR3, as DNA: TGTGCCAGCAGCTTGGAGGGGGCGCCCATCACTGAAGCTTTCTTT. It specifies CASSLEGAPITEAFF.

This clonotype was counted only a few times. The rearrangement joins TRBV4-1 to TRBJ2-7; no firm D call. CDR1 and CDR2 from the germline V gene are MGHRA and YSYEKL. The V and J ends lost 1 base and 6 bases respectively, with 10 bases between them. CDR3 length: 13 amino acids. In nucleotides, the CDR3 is TGCGCCAGCAGCCAAGTTATACATGGCGAGCAGTACGTC. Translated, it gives CASSQVIHGEQYV.

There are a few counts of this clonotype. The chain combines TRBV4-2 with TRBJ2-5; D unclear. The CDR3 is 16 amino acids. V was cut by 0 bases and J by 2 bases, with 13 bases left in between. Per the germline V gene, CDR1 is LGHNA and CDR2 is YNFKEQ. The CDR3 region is CASSQDLVAEQETQYF. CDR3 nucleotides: TGTGCCAGCAGCCAAGATCTAGTGGCGGAGCAAGAGACCCAGTACTTC.

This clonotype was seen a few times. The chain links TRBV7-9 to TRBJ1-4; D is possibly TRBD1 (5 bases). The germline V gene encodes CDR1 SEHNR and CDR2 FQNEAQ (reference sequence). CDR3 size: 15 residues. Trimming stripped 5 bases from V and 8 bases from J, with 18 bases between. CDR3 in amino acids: CASSTRGTAGEKLFF. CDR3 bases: TGTGCCAGCAGCACGCGCGGGACGGCCGGGGAAAAACTGTTTTTT.

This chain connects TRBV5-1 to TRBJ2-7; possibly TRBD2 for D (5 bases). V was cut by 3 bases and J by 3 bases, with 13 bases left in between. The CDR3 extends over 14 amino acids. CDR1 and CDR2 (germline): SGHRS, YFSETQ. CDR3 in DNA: TGCGCCAGCAGCTCCTCCGGGGATTTCTACGAGCAGTACTTC. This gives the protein CASSSSGDFYEQYF.

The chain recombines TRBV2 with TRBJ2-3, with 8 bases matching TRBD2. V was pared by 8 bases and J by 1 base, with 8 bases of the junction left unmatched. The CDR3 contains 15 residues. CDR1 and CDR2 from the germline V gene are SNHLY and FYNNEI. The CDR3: CASAPRGEGTDTQYF. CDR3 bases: TGTGCCAGCGCCCCGCGGGGGGAAGGCACAGATACGCAGTATTTT. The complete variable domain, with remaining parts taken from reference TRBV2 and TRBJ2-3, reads EPEVTQTPSHQVTQMGQEVILRCVPISNHLYFYWYRQILGQKVEFLVSFYNNEISEKSEIFDDQFSVERPDGSNFTLKIRSTKLEDSAMYFCASAPRGEGTDTQYFGPGTRLTVL.

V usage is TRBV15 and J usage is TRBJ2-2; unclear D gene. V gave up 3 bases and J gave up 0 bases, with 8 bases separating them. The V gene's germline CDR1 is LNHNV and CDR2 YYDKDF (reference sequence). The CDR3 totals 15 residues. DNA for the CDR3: TGTGCCACCAGCAGCCGAACTTCGAACACCGGGGAGCTGTTTTTT. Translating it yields CATSSRTSNTGELFF.

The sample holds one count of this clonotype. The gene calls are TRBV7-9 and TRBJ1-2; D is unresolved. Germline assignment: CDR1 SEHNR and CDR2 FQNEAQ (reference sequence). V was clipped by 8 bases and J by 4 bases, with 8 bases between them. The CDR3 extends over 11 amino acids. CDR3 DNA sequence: TGTGCCAGCGGACGGTCCTATGGCTACACCTTC. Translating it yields CASGRSYGYTF. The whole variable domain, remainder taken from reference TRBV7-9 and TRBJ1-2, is DTGVSQNPRHKITKRGQNVTFRCDPISEHNRLYWYRQTLGQGPEFLTYFQNEAQLEKSRLLSDRFSAERPKGSFSTLEIQRTEQGDSAMYLCASGRSYGYTFGSGTRLTVV.